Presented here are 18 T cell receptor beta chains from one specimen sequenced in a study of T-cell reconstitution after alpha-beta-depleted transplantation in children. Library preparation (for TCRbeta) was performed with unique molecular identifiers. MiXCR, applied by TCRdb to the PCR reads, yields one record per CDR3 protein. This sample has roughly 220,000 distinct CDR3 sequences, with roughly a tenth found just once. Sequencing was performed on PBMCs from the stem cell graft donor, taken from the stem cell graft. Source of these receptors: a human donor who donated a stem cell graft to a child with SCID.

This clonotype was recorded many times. The CDR3 DNA is TGTGCCAGCAGTGTGGGCTCCTATAATTCACCCCTCCACTTT. This codes for CASSVGSYNSPLHF. V and J are TRBV9 and TRBJ1-6; no firm D call. The CDR3 is made up of 14 amino acids. V was clipped by 5 bases and J by 0 bases, with 6 bases between them. Germline values: CDR1 SGDLS, CDR2 YYNGEE.

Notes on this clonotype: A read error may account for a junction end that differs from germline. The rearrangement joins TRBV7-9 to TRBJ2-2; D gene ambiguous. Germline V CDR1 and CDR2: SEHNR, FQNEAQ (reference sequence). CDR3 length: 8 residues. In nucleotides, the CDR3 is TGCCAGACCGGGGAGCTGTTTTTT. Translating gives CQTGELFF. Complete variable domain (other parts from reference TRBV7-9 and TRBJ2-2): DTGVSQNPRHKITKRGQNVTFRCDPISEHNRLYWYRQTLGQGPEFLTYFQNEAQLEKSRLLSDRFSAERPKGSFSTLEIQRTEQGDSAMYLCQTGELFFGEGSRLTVL.

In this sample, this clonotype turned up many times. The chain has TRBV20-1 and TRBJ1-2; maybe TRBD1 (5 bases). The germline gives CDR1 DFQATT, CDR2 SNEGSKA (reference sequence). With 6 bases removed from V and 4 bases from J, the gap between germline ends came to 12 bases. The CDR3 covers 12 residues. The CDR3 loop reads CSAPKGLYGYTF. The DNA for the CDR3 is TGCAGTGCACCGAAGGGGCTCTATGGCTACACCTTC.

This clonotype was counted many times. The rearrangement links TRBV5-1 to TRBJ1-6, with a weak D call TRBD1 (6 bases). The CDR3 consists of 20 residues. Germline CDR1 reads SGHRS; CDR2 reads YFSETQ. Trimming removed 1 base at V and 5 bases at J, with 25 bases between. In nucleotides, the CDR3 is TGCGCCAGCAGCTTGAGTCCCCGGGAAGGGGGGCGCGGGAATAATTCACCCCTCCACTTT. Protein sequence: CASSLSPREGGRGNNSPLHF.

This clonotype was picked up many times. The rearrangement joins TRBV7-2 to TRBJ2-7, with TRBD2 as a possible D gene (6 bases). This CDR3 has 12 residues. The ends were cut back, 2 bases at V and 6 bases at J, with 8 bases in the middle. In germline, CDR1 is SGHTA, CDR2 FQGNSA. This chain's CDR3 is CASSLFGGEQYF. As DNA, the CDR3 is TGTGCCAGCAGCTTATTCGGGGGCGAGCAGTACTTC.

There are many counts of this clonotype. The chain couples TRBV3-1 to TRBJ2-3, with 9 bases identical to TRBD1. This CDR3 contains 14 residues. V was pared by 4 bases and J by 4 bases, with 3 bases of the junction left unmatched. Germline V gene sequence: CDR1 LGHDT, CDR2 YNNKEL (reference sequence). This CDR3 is CASSRDRAPDTQYF. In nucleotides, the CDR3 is TGTGCCAGCAGCCGGGACAGGGCTCCAGATACGCAGTATTTT.

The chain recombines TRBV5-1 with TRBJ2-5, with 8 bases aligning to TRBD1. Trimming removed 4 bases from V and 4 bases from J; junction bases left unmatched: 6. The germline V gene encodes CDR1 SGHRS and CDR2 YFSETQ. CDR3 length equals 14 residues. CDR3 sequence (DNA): TGCGCCAGCAGCGGAGGGACAGGCGGAGAGACCCAGTACTTC. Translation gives CASSGGTGGETQYF.

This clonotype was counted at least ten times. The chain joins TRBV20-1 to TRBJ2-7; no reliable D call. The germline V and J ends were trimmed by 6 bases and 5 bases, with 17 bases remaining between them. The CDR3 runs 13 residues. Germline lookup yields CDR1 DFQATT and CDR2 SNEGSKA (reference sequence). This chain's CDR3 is CSADPRTENEQYF. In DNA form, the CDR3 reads TGCAGTGCAGACCCCAGGACGGAGAACGAGCAGTACTTC.

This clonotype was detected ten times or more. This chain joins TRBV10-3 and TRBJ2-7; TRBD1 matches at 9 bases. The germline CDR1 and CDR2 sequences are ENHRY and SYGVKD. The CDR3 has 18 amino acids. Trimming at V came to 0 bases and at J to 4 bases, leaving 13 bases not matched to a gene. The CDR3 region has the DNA TGTGCCATCAGTGAGTCAAAAGGACAGGGGTTGGGGCGGTACGAGCAGTACTTC. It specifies CAISESKGQGLGRYEQYF.

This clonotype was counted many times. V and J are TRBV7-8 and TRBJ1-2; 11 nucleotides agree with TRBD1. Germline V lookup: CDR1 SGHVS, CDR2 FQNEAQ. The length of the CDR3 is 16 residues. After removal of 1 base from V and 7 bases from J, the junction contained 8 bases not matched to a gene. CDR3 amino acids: CASSLVLGQGGRGYTF. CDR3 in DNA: TGTGCCAGCAGCTTAGTGCTGGGACAGGGGGGTCGTGGCTACACCTTC.

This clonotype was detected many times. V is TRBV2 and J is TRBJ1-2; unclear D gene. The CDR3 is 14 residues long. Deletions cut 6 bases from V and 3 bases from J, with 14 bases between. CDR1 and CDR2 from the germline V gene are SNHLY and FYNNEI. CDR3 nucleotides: TGTGCCAGCAGCGTCACGGAGGCGGACTATGGCTACACCTTC. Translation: CASSVTEADYGYTF. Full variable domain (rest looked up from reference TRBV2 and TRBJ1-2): EPEVTQTPSHQVTQMGQEVILRCVPISNHLYFYWYRQILGQKVEFLVSFYNNEISEKSEIFDDQFSVERPDGSNFTLKIRSTKLEDSAMYFCASSVTEADYGYTFGSGTRLTVV.

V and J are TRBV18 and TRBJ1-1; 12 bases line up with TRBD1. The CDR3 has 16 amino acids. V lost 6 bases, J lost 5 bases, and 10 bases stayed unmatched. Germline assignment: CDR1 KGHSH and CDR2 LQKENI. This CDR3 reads CASSLPGTGGSTEAFF. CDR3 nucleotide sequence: TGTGCCAGCTCCCTGCCTGGGACAGGGGGCTCGACTGAAGCTTTCTTT.

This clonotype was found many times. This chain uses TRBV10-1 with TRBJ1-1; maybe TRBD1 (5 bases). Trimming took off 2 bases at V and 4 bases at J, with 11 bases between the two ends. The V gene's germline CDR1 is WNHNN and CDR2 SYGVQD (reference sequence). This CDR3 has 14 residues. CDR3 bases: TGCGCCAGCAGTGAGGGTAGGGGTGTCACTGAAGCTTTCTTT. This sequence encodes CASSEGRGVTEAFF.

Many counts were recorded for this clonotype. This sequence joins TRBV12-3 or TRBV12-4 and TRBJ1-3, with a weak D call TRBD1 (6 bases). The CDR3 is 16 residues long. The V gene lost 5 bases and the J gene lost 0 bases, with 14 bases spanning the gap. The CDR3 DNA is TGTGCCAGCAGTCCGCCCGGGACAAGCTCTGGAAACACCATATATTTT. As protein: CASSPPGTSSGNTIYF.

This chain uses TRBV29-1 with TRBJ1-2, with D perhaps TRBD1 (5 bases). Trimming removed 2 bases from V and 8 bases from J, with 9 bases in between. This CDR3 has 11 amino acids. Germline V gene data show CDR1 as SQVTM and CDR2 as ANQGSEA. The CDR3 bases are TGCAGCGTTGAACAGGGCGGCGGCTACACCTTC. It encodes CSVEQGGGYTF.

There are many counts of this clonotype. The CDR3 spells CASSPWDSSYEQYF. As DNA, the CDR3 is TGCGCCAGCAGCCCGTGGGACAGCTCCTACGAGCAGTACTTC. V and J are TRBV4-1 and TRBJ2-7; TRBD1 matches at 7 bases. V lost 4 bases, J lost 0 bases, and 3 bases stayed unmatched. The CDR3 is 14 amino acids. Germline assignment: CDR1 MGHRA and CDR2 YSYEKL.

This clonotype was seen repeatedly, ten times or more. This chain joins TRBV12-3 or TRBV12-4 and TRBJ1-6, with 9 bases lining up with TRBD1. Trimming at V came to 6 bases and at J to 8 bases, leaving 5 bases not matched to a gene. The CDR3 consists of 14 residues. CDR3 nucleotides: TGTGCCAGCAGAACCGGGACAGGGCATTCACCCCTCCACTTT. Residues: CASRTGTGHSPLHF.

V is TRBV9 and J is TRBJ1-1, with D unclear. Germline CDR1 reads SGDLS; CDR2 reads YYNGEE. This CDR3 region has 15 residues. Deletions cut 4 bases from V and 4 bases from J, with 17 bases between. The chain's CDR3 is CASSPGEWLITEAFF. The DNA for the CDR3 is TGTGCCAGCAGCCCGGGCGAGTGGTTGATCACTGAAGCTTTCTTT.